This T cell receptor (beta chain) is drawn from a study of vaccination effects on CD4 cells after COVID-19. Sequencing followed a ViraFEST assay step that expanded antigen-specific CD4+ T cells with viral peptide pools. Cells that had been cultured for approximately eleven days were the source of isolated CD4+ T cells. The study found no prior SARS-CoV-2 infection in the vaccine recipients, who tested negative for nucleocapsid antibodies. The V gene end was trimmed by 1 base and the J gene end by 8 bases; junction bases not matched to a gene: 7. Germline assignment: CDR1 MNHEY and CDR2 SVGAGI. CDR3 length: 15 residues. The repertoire was sequenced with immunoSEQ multiplex PCR; TCRdb's copy has only in-frame clones and lacks some. The sample yields 77,000 or so clones, about four fifths seen once. Worth noting for this clone: Its antigen remains unknown.

This chain uses TRBV6-5 with TRBJ1-4, with 7 bases matching TRBD1. This TCR derives from a human donor who received a COVID-19 vaccine. Specimen: CD4+ T cells from PBMCs cultured with SARS-CoV-2 spike peptides, collected before COVID-19 vaccination. CDR3 DNA: TGTGCCAGCAGTTACTGGGGACAGCCCCCCGAAAAACTGTTTTTT. Translating it yields CASSYWGQPPEKLFF.